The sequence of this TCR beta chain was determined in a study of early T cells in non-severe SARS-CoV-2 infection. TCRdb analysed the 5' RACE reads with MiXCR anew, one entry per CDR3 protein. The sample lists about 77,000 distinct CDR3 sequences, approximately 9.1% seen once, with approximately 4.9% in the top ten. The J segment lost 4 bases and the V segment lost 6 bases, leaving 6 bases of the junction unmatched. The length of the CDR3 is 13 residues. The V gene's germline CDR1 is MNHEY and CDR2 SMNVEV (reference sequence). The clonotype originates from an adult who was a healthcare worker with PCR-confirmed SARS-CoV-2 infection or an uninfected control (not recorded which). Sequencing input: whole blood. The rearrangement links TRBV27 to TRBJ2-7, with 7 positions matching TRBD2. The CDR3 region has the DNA TGTGCCAGCAGCCCCACGCGGGAGTACGAGCAGTACTTC. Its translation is CASSPTREYEQYF.